This TCR beta chain was profiled in a study of cytomegalovirus exposure and HLA in healthy donors. On the study more broadly: Clustering assigned about four fifths of the roughly 400 genotyped donors to the Caucasian-associated ancestry cluster.

Note on this clone: The antigen is not known.

General study points: Researchers counted around 170 TCR beta chains as cytomegalovirus-associated. Owing to their indistinguishability, certain V segments, notably TRBV6-2 and TRBV6-3, were excluded.

Per germline, CDR1 MNHEY and CDR2 SVGAGI. The CDR3 runs 15 residues. With V trimmed by 6 bases and J by 5 bases, 10 bases remained unmatched. PCR amplification relied on 60 Vbeta primers (plus 13 Jbeta primers). The protocol was immunoSEQ multiplex PCR, while the TCRdb copy is restricted to in-frame clones and leaves out a portion. Of 150,000 to 200,000 clones in the sample, roughly 79% were seen once. The chain combines TRBV6-5 with TRBJ2-4; TRBD2 matches at 7 bases. The TCR comes from a male donor in good health and CMV-seropositive. The sample consisted of PBMCs. CDR3: CASRPRAGRENIQYF. In DNA form, the CDR3 reads TGTGCCAGCAGACCTCGGGCAGGGAGGGAAAACATTCAGTACTTC.